The 25 T cell receptor beta chains in this list originate from one sample, sequenced in a study of technical replicates of blood from a handful of donors. Repertoires were generated with immunoSEQ multiplex PCR, while TCRdb's copy carries only in-frame clones and drops some. This table holds about 73,000 clones, 93% found once. The sequenced sample consisted of T cells isolated from PBMCs. These receptors were collected from a human donor in good health.

The chain joins TRBV6-4 to TRBJ2-2; D remains unclear. The V end was cut by 6 bases, the J end by 0 bases, with 8 bases between. CDR3 size: 14 residues. CDR1 and CDR2 (germline): MRHNA, SNTAGT. The CDR3 spells CASSLTTNTGELFF. The CDR3 bases are TGTGCCAGCAGCCTAACGACGAACACCGGGGAGCTGTTTTTT.

The gene calls are TRBV5-1 and TRBJ2-3; TRBD1 agrees at 7 bases. With 2 bases clipped from V and 3 bases from J, the junction kept 0 bases outside the gene matches. The germline gives CDR1 SGHRS, CDR2 YFSETQ. This CDR3 is built from 13 residues. The CDR3 DNA is TGCGCCAGCAGCTTACAGGGGACAGATACGCAGTATTTT. Its protein product is CASSLQGTDTQYF.

The chain links TRBV11-3 to TRBJ2-7; perhaps TRBD2 as D (5 bases). The V gene's germline CDR1 is SGHNT and CDR2 YENEEA. Trimming took off 7 bases at V and 0 bases at J, with 19 bases between the two ends. This CDR3 has 16 amino acids. CDR3 nucleotides: TGTGCCAGCACCAATAAGCACACGGAGGTCTCCTACGAGCAGTACTTC. It encodes CASTNKHTEVSYEQYF.

The CDR3 nucleotides read TGTGCCATCAGTGTCGGGCAGGGGGAGGAAAAACTGTTTTTT. Translation gives CAISVGQGEEKLFF. The V gene is TRBV10-3, the J gene TRBJ1-4; 7 nucleotides agree with TRBD1. Losses at the gene ends were 4 bases for V and 8 bases for J; bases not matched to a gene: 7. The CDR3 covers 14 residues. CDR1 and CDR2 from the germline V gene are ENHRY and SYGVKD.

V is TRBV7-8 and J is TRBJ2-1; 7 nucleotides match TRBD1. Germline values: CDR1 SGHVS, CDR2 FQNEAQ. The ends lost 3 bases at V and 6 bases at J; junction bases unmatched: 2. The CDR3 is 13 amino acids. The CDR3 sequence: CASSFRQGNEQFF. The DNA of the CDR3 is TGTGCCAGCAGCTTCCGACAGGGCAATGAGCAGTTCTTC.

Comments on this clone: One end of the junction varies from germline; a read error may be responsible. The V and J genes are TRBV5-1 and TRBJ2-7; 11 bases match TRBD1. The length of the CDR3 is 15 residues. Germline-derived CDR1 and CDR2 are SGHRS and YFSETQ. CDR3 residues: CASSLGTGGSNEQYF. The CDR3 nucleotides are TGCGCCAGCAGCTTGGGGACAGGGGGCTCCAACGAGCAGTACTTC.

Comment on this clone: This CDR3 is also generated by other DNA sequences in the sample. The rearrangement joins TRBV5-6 to TRBJ2-7; 7 nucleotides agree with TRBD1. Germline lookup yields CDR1 SGHDT and CDR2 YYEEEE. The V and J ends lost 4 bases and 1 base, in that order; junction bases with no gene match: 2. This CDR3 comprises 13 residues. CDR3 amino acids: CASSPTGSYEQYF. Written as DNA, the CDR3 is TGTGCCAGCAGCCCGACAGGGTCCTACGAGCAGTACTTC.

The V call is TRBV10-2, the J call TRBJ2-5; maybe TRBD2 (5 bases). Germline CDR1 WSHSY, CDR2 SAAADI. The CDR3 consists of 13 residues. The V end was cut by 4 bases, the J end by 2 bases, with 8 bases between. CDR3 protein: CASSVREQETQYF. The CDR3 region has the DNA TGCGCCAGCAGTGTGAGGGAACAAGAGACCCAGTACTTC.

J is TRBJ1-5 and V is TRBV28, with D possibly TRBD1 on 5 matching bases. Germline CDR1 is MDHEN and CDR2 is SYDVKM. With 7 bases removed from V and 7 bases from J, the gap between germline ends came to 23 bases. CDR3 length equals 16 residues. DNA of the CDR3: TGTGCCAGCAATCCCCCCTCAAGGCAGGGAAGGCAGCCCCAGCATTTT. Its translation: CASNPPSRQGRQPQHF.

V is TRBV15 and J is TRBJ2-7, with TRBD1 matching 12 bases. The CDR3 contains 16 residues. Germline V gene lookup returns CDR1 LNHNV and CDR2 YYDKDF (reference sequence). Losses at the gene ends were 0 bases for V and 6 bases for J; bases not matched to a gene: 6. This CDR3 is CATSRETGQGAAEQYF. The CDR3 coding sequence is TGTGCCACCAGCAGAGAGACGGGACAGGGGGCGGCCGAGCAGTACTTC.

This chain links TRBV29-1 with TRBJ1-5; unclear D gene. The V end lost 4 bases, the J end lost 7 bases, and 8 bases lay between the germline ends. The V gene's germline CDR1 is SQVTM and CDR2 ANQGSEA. The CDR3 is made up of 11 amino acids. For the CDR3, the DNA is TGCAGCGTTGGAGAGGGCCAGCCCCAGCATTTT. Its translation is CSVGEGQPQHF. Together with reference TRBV29-1 and TRBJ1-5, the CDR3 gives the full variable domain: SAVISQKPSRDICQRGTSLTIQCQVDSQVTMMFWYRQQPGQSLTLIATANQGSEATYESGFVIDKFPISRPNLTFSTLTVSNMSPEDSSIYLCSVGEGQPQHFGDGTRLSIL.

In its sample, this clone was seen once. The rearrangement links TRBV10-3 to TRBJ2-5; the match to TRBD2 covers 10 bases. The CDR3 spans 14 residues. From germline, CDR1 is ENHRY and CDR2 SYGVKD. The V gene end was trimmed by 10 bases and the J gene end by 3 bases; junction bases not matched to a gene: 8. CDR3 residues: CATGASGSEETQYF. The DNA for the CDR3 is TGTGCCACCGGGGCTAGCGGGAGTGAAGAGACCCAGTACTTC.

This chain joins TRBV7-9 and TRBJ1-1; 8 bases align to TRBD1. The ends lost 5 bases at V and 11 bases at J; junction bases unmatched: 13. The CDR3 covers 14 residues. CDR1 is SEHNR and CDR2 is FQNEAQ in the germline V gene (reference sequence). The CDR3 nucleotides read TGTGCCAGCAGCCCGGACAGGGTCGGGCCTCGGGCTTTCTTT. Translation gives CASSPDRVGPRAFF.

The J gene is TRBJ2-4, the V gene TRBV6-4; 12 bases map to TRBD2. V shed 2 bases and J 9 bases; nucleotides not matched to a gene: 11. This CDR3 contains 17 residues. CDR1 is MRHNA and CDR2 is SNTAGT in the germline V gene. The CDR3 DNA reads TGTGCCAGCAGTGACGCCGGACTAGCGGGGTCGGGGGGCATTCAGTACTTC. Translated: CASSDAGLAGSGGIQYF.

This rearrangement joins TRBV7-6 to TRBJ1-2, with D perhaps matching TRBD1 (5 bases). Trimming removed 2 bases from V and 4 bases from J, with 17 bases in between. CDR3 size: 16 residues. The germline gives CDR1 SGHVS, CDR2 FNYEAQ. CDR3 nucleotide sequence: TGTGCCAGCAGCTTACGCGGGGCCGCCGACCCCTATGGCTACACCTTC. Its protein is CASSLRGAADPYGYTF.

The rearrangement links TRBV6-1 to TRBJ2-7, with D possibly being TRBD1 (6 bases). This CDR3 is 11 amino acids long. The V gene's germline CDR1 is MNHNS and CDR2 SASEGT. V was shortened by 7 bases and J by 5 bases, with 9 bases between the two germline ends. In DNA, the CDR3 is TGTGCCAGCACAGGGGAAGACGAGCAGTACTTC. Its translation is CASTGEDEQYF.

The V gene is TRBV28, the J gene TRBJ2-3, with TRBD2 matching 8 bases. Trimming cost V 2 bases and J 3 bases; bases outside gene matches: 7. Germline assignment: CDR1 MDHEN and CDR2 SYDVKM. This CDR3 spans 16 amino acids. The CDR3 DNA reads as TGTGCCAGCAGTTTAAGCGGGAGTAGATGGACAGATACGCAGTATTTT. It specifies CASSLSGSRWTDTQYF.

This CDR3 is CAISQTGGGERAQYF. As DNA, the CDR3 is TGTGCCATCAGTCAAACGGGAGGAGGGGAACGTGCGCAGTATTTT. This sequence joins TRBV10-3 and TRBJ2-3, with 7 bases lining up with TRBD2. There are 15 residues in the CDR3. With 5 bases clipped from V and 10 bases from J, the junction kept 15 bases outside the gene matches. Germline V gives CDR1 ENHRY, CDR2 SYGVKD.

This chain uses TRBV28 with TRBJ2-7; 8 positions match TRBD1. CDR1 is MDHEN and CDR2 is SYDVKM in the germline V gene. The V segment lost 4 bases and the J segment 0 bases; nucleotides outside the gene matches: 8. The CDR3 covers 16 residues. CDR3 protein: CASSSRTGPSSYEQYF. The DNA for the CDR3 is TGTGCCAGCAGTTCACGGACAGGGCCTAGCTCCTACGAGCAGTACTTC. The full variable domain, rest sourced from reference TRBV28 and TRBJ2-7, is DVKVTQSSRYLVKRTGEKVFLECVQDMDHENMFWYRQDPGLGLRLIYFSYDVKMKEKGDIPEGYSVSREKKERFSLILESASTNQTSMYLCASSSRTGPSSYEQYFGPGTRLTVT.

The rearrangement joins TRBV28 to TRBJ2-7, with TRBD2 identical over 14 bases. The V and J ends lost 4 bases and 3 bases, in that order; junction bases with no gene match: 8. CDR1 and CDR2 (germline): MDHEN, SYDVKM. This CDR3 is 17 amino acids long. This CDR3 reads CASSSTPGTSGSYEQYF. CDR3 bases: TGTGCCAGCAGTTCGACCCCCGGGACTAGCGGGAGCTACGAGCAGTACTTC.

This rearrangement joins TRBV6-1 to TRBJ1-1; 9 bases align to TRBD1. This CDR3 contains 15 residues. CDR1 and CDR2 from the germline V gene are MNHNS and SASEGT. The trim removed 5 bases at V and 3 bases at J, leaving 7 bases unmatched. The CDR3 region has the DNA TGTGCCAGCAGTTGGGGGACAGGGTCATACACTGAAGCTTTCTTT. Encoded protein: CASSWGTGSYTEAFF.

The chain links TRBV10-3 to TRBJ2-2; 8 nucleotides match TRBD2. The germline V gene has CDR1 ENHRY and CDR2 SYGVKD. V trimming: 11 bases; J trimming: 2 bases; junction bases outside the gene matches: 7. This CDR3 is built from 14 residues. CDR3 region: CASREGINTGELFF. The DNA of the CDR3 is TGTGCCTCACGGGAGGGGATCAACACCGGGGAGCTGTTTTTT.

The table lists this clone with a count of one. The V call is TRBV19, the J call TRBJ1-1; 7 nucleotides align to TRBD1. CDR1 is LNHDA and CDR2 is SQIVND in the germline V gene (reference sequence). Unmatched junction bases numbered 1, after V lost 8 bases and J lost 1 base. The CDR3 totals 12 residues. The CDR3 here is CASWTGNTEAFF. DNA for the CDR3: TGTGCCAGTTGGACAGGGAACACTGAAGCTTTCTTT.

The V call is TRBV27, the J call TRBJ1-6, with TRBD1 as a possible D gene (5 bases). Trimming removed 1 base from V and 8 bases from J, with 6 bases in between. In germline, CDR1 is MNHEY, CDR2 SMNVEV (reference sequence). This CDR3 comprises 13 residues. CDR3 in amino acids: CASSLWGDSPLHF. CDR3 DNA: TGTGCCAGCAGTTTATGGGGGGATTCACCCCTCCACTTT.

This clone occurred once. The chain employs TRBV28 and TRBJ2-5; D ambiguous. Germline loops: CDR1 MDHEN, CDR2 SYDVKM. The V gene lost 3 bases and the J gene lost 4 bases, with 15 bases spanning the gap. This CDR3 comprises 15 residues. The CDR3 reads CASSFRDWVTETQYF. The CDR3 DNA sequence: TGTGCCAGCAGTTTCCGCGACTGGGTGACAGAGACCCAGTACTTC. The full variable domain, completed using reference TRBV28 and TRBJ2-5, is DVKVTQSSRYLVKRTGEKVFLECVQDMDHENMFWYRQDPGLGLRLIYFSYDVKMKEKGDIPEGYSVSREKKERFSLILESASTNQTSMYLCASSFRDWVTETQYFGPGTRLLVL.